This record concerns one T cell receptor (beta chain) sequence. Its antigen is undetermined. TCRdb re-derived calls from the reads in MiXCR, one entry per CDR3 protein. In the table there are some 800,000 distinct CDR3 sequences, just under 30% of which are singletons. Trimming removed 1 base from V and 4 bases from J; junction bases left unmatched: 18. CDR1 is SQVTM and CDR2 is ANQGSEA in the germline V gene. There are 18 residues in the CDR3. The data stem from a study of T cell repertoires in cytomegalovirus infection. On the study more broadly: CMV epitopes used comprised recently identified HLA-C-restricted ones and well-studied HLA-B-restricted ones.

V usage is TRBV29-1 and J usage is TRBJ1-2; TRBD1 aligns across 7 bases. The clonotype originates from a human donor in good health (CMV status not recorded). Some clones in this sample may be carry-over from other donors' samples. Sequencing was performed on cultured CD8+ T cells from PBMCs, taken from culture after CMV antigen stimulation. The CDR3 sequence: CSVEVFRDSPTLVYGYTF. The CDR3, as DNA: TGCAGCGTTGAAGTGTTCCGGGACAGTCCTACTTTAGTCTATGGCTACACCTTC. The full variable domain, with the rest looked up from reference TRBV29-1 and TRBJ1-2, is SAVISQKPSRDICQRGTSLTIQCQVDSQVTMMFWYRQQPGQSLTLIATANQGSEATYESGFVIDKFPISRPNLTFSTLTVSNMSPEDSSIYLCSVEVFRDSPTLVYGYTFGSGTRLTVV.